This TCR beta chain was captured in a study of T-cell reconstitution after alpha-beta-depleted transplantation in children. This sample's TCRbeta library carried unique molecular identifier barcodes. TCRdb re-called the PCR reads with MiXCR, one entry per CDR3 protein. The sample lists around 200,000 distinct CDR3 sequences; around a sixth were seen once. Trimming removed 4 bases from V and 3 bases from J; junction bases left unmatched: 4. The CDR3 has 14 residues. Looked up from germline, CDR1 is MNHEY and CDR2 is SMNVEV (reference sequence). Study-level points and caveats: Reportedly, roughly two months post-transplant, alpha-beta T cells arose from several hundred expanded graft clones.

This clonotype was picked up many times. Its antigen is not known. This chain uses TRBV27 with TRBJ2-7, with 9 bases aligning to TRBD1. This receptor was obtained from a male patient between 2 and 15 years old who had a stem cell transplant for acute lymphoblastic leukemia, so the T cells may come from the graft donor. Sequenced here: PBMCs, mostly from graft donor cells, sampled 360 days after TCRalphabeta/CD19-depleted stem cell transplant. For the CDR3, the DNA is TGTGCCAGCAGTTCCCCGGGACAGGGCTACGAGCAGTACTTC. This encodes CASSSPGQGYEQYF.